This T cell receptor (beta chain) was documented in a study of CD8 T cells in Susac syndrome (dated by TCRdb to the late 2010s). Describing the broader study: Among the Susac syndrome patients who were sequenced, clinically active disease was present in more than 5 and clinical remission was observed in roughly 8. At blood withdrawal, Susac syndrome patients were either therapy-naive, taking corticosteroids (in some cases with IVIg as well), or taking IVIg alone. The study compared CD8+ T cell repertoire clonality among 12 healthy donors, approximately 14 Susac syndrome patients and approximately 16 multiple sclerosis patients. The study used repertoire sequencing to test whether antigen drove CD8+ T cell activation and differentiation in Susac syndrome.

Peripheral blood CD8+ and CD4+ T cells from healthy donors, Susac syndrome patients and multiple sclerosis patients were profiled by high-throughput TCR beta sequencing. The Susac syndrome patients fulfilled recently defined diagnostic criteria for definite or probable disease. Bulk CD8+ and CD4+ T cells were purified by magnetic negative isolation, whereas CD8+ TEMRA cells were enriched by FACS. Blood was collected in EDTA tubes and processed within 24 hours, with PBMCs isolated through density gradient centrifugation. PBMCs intended for TCR sequencing were frozen in liquid nitrogen and were later thawed in a 37 degrees C water bath. The sorted or isolated CD4+, CD8+ and CD8+ TEMRA cells reached a purity of at least 90%. The research as a whole found: Susac syndrome CD8+ repertoires showed clonal expansion, highest in CD8+ TEMRA cells and greater in clinically active than remitting patients. Sixteen Susac-specific public clones were identified in the total CD8+ repertoire, and five Susac-specific public clones were identified in the CD8+ TEMRA repertoire. The TCR sequencing and HLA analysis was acknowledged to have included a relatively small number of individuals.

RNA was extracted using the RNeasy kit, and about 0.45 to 1 microgram was reverse transcribed with random hexamers. The immunoSEQ multiplex PCR assay, covering 54 Vbeta and 13 Jbeta segments, was used to amplify TCR beta CDR3 regions. To correct PCR amplification bias, a synthetic template baseline was used for both primer optimization and computational correction. The study's processing was this. Only productive sequences were kept, with reads annotated to V, D and J genes according to IMGT and analyzed in immunoSEQ Analyzer. Clonality was computed as one minus Shannon entropy normalized by log2 of the number of productive unique sequences. Public and private clones were assessed among the 100 most prevalent clones of each patient and control. Clones were defined as Susac-specific if absent from the healthy and MS cohorts, from under 1,200 published viral clones and from other ImmuneACCESS disease sequences. TCRdb reprocessed the public reads (quality trimming at Q25 with fastp, clone calling with MiXCR) and kept in-frame beta chains. Each CDR3 protein gets just one entry, which takes the most common genes and DNA from the rows behind it. TCRdb, not the original authors, processed these V and J calls. Here the sample has nearly 110,000 distinct CDR3 sequences; roughly 95% occur a single time. Roughly 0.43% of the sample belongs to the ten largest clones.

Reading the germline V gene gives CDR1 SGDLS and CDR2 YYNGEE. From the cysteine up to the phenylalanine, the CDR3 has a length of 15 residues. CDR3 DNA is the only sequence kept; it has 45 bases, read in frame from the first base. Between the V and J ends, shortened by 2 bases and 5 bases respectively, the junction contains 13 bases. Concerning this clonotype itself: Its target antigen remains unknown. No base-level quality is on record; no much larger clone is a single base apart.

Here the chain combines TRBV9 and TRBJ2-2; the D segment cannot be called with confidence. The sequencing sample was made of CD8+ T cells from PBMCs. This clonotype was sampled from a human donor with Susac syndrome. The CDR3 is CASSVGASITGELFF. The base sequence is TGTGCCAGCAGCGTCGGTGCTTCGATAACCGGGGAGCTGTTTTTT.